These 11 T cell receptor beta chains came from one sample sequenced in a study of control samples from healthy donors and cancer patients. The protocol was immunoSEQ multiplex PCR, while the TCRdb copy is restricted to in-frame clones and leaves out a portion. This sample has around 130,000 clones, with around 90% found just once. The sequenced material came from blood. The receptors were gathered from a man between 18 and 29 years old in good health.

The V gene is TRBV12-3 or TRBV12-4, the J gene TRBJ1-2; D perhaps matches TRBD1 (5 bases). The CDR3 length is 13 residues. The V end was cut by 6 bases, the J end by 2 bases, with 10 bases between. CDR3 sequence reads: CASRGTTNYGYTF. The CDR3 DNA is TGTGCCAGCAGGGGGACGACGAACTATGGCTACACCTTC.

V usage is TRBV5-1 and J usage is TRBJ1-2; TRBD1 matches 10 bases. Germline V gene data show CDR1 as SGHRS and CDR2 as YFSETQ. There are 15 residues in the CDR3. The ends lost 0 bases at V and 7 bases at J; junction bases unmatched: 6. CDR3 DNA: TGCGCCAGCAGCTTGGAGGGACAGGGGTATCGTGGCTACACCTTC. Residues: CASSLEGQGYRGYTF. The whole variable domain, remainder taken from reference TRBV5-1 and TRBJ1-2, is KAGVTQTPRYLIKTRGQQVTLSCSPISGHRSVSWYQQTPGQGLQFLFEYFSETQRNKGNFPGRFSGRQFSNSRSEMNVSTLELGDSALYLCASSLEGQGYRGYTFGSGTRLTVV.

V and J are TRBV11-2 and TRBJ2-1; D not certain. Germline V lookup: CDR1 SGHAT, CDR2 FQNNGV. The CDR3 is made up of 14 amino acids. V lost 2 bases and J 8 bases, leaving 13 bases between the germline ends. CDR3 sequence (DNA): TGTGCCAGCAGCTTATCAGCCCTAGTGGATGAGCAGTTCTTC. It translates to CASSLSALVDEQFF.

The rearrangement uses TRBV19 and TRBJ2-1; D is possibly TRBD2 (5 bases). Germline V CDR1 and CDR2: LNHDA, SQIVND (reference sequence). CDR3 size: 16 residues. V lost 3 bases and J 2 bases, leaving 14 bases between the germline ends. CDR3: CASSIDRPSPYNEQFF. In nucleotides, the CDR3 is TGTGCCAGTAGTATCGATCGGCCTAGCCCCTACAATGAGCAGTTCTTC.

This clone was seen only a few times. The chain recombines TRBV5-8 with TRBJ1-5; D is unclear. This CDR3 has 15 residues. Germline assignment: CDR1 SGHTS and CDR2 YDEGEE. V lost 6 bases to trimming and J lost 5 bases, with 18 bases between them. CDR3 nucleotides: TGTGCCAGCACCGCTAATGGACCATGGGATCAGCCCCAGCATTTT. This codes for CASTANGPWDQPQHF.

The chain links TRBV7-2 to TRBJ1-5; no firm D call. The CDR3 sequence is 15 residues long. Germline CDR1 is SGHTA and CDR2 is FQGNSA. Between the trimmed V and J ends, which lost 8 bases and 0 bases, there was a span of 14 bases. The CDR3 region has the DNA TGTGCCAGCCATAGCGCGTTCCCTAGCAATCAGCCCCAGCATTTT. Translation: CASHSAFPSNQPQHF.

With respect to this clone: In the same sample, other DNA sequences code for this CDR3. The CDR3 coding sequence is TGTGCCAGCAGTTTATCTAGCAATCAGCCCCAGCATTTT. As protein: CASSLSSNQPQHF. V and J are TRBV27 and TRBJ1-5; D remains unclear. The germline gives CDR1 MNHEY, CDR2 SMNVEV (reference sequence). The ends were cut back, 0 bases at V and 0 bases at J, with 0 bases in the middle. This CDR3 spans 13 amino acids.

The chain is built from TRBV19 and TRBJ2-3, with TRBD2 as a possible D gene (6 bases). The length of the CDR3 is 14 residues. The V end lost 3 bases, the J end lost 6 bases, and 13 bases lay between the germline ends. CDR1 and CDR2 (germline): LNHDA, SQIVND (reference sequence). The DNA of the CDR3 is TGTGCCAGTAGTATCCGGACTGCGGGGGATACGCAGTATTTT. This codes for CASSIRTAGDTQYF.

This sequence joins TRBV6-2 or TRBV6-3 and TRBJ2-7; 9 bases are shared with TRBD2. The CDR3 totals 15 residues. Germline V lookup: CDR1 MNHEY, CDR2 SVGEGT. Trimming removed 6 bases from V and 0 bases from J; junction bases left unmatched: 6. CDR3 residues: CASSSTSGPSYEQYF. The CDR3 region has the DNA TGTGCCAGCAGCTCCACTAGCGGGCCCTCCTACGAGCAGTACTTC.

The chain has TRBV7-9 and TRBJ1-4, with D possibly being TRBD1 (6 bases). CDR3 length: 15 residues. Per the germline V gene, CDR1 is SEHNR and CDR2 is FQNEAQ (reference sequence). Between the trimmed V and J ends, which lost 1 base and 6 bases, there was a span of 12 bases. CDR3 sequence (DNA): TGTGCCAGCAGCTTAGTATGGGGGGCGGATGAAAAACTGTTTTTT. It is translated as CASSLVWGADEKLFF.

This clone was seen once. The DNA for the CDR3 is TGTGCCAGCAGCCTGGTAGGGAAAGCAGCAGATACGCAGTATTTT. Encoded protein: CASSLVGKAADTQYF. The chain is built from TRBV3-1 (or the pseudogene TRBV3-2) and TRBJ2-3, with D hard to call. V dropped 4 bases and J dropped 4 bases, with 15 bases sitting between them. From germline, CDR1 is LGHDT and CDR2 YNNKEL (reference sequence). The CDR3 spans 15 residues.